The source of this T cell receptor (beta chain) is a study of T cell responses to AZD1222 COVID-19 vaccine (dated by TCRdb to about 2021). At the level of the whole study: A total of 230 to 250 trial participants underwent TCR sequencing, of whom about 200 had received two doses of AZD1222 and 26 had received two doses of the MenACWY control vaccine. Trial participants were enrolled by age into subgroups of 18-55, 56-69 and 70-plus years, and around 150, 29 and 61 TCR-sequenced participants, respectively, were included in these subgroups.

This clone was found many times. No cognate antigen has been identified for it. Per-nucleotide qualities are absent, and no much larger clonotype sits a single base away. This specimen's time point label, interpreted: about 28 days (+/-7) after the second vaccine dose. AZD1222 recipients whose second dose came at about 4 weeks and those whose second dose came at about 12 weeks were combined into one group, since spike-specific TCR depth and breadth did not differ between the two schedules. The vaccinee samples were drawn from two UK trials, COV001 and COV002, one of which was a single-blind randomized controlled phase 2/3 trial testing AZD1222 (ChAdOx1 nCoV-19) in healthy adults. For TCRbeta chain sequencing, PBMC samples from trial participants were taken at day 0 and at day 28 after the second dose. The V end gives up 1 base and the J end 2 bases, leaving 7 bases in the junction not matched to a gene. Via the germline V gene, CDR1 is SGHTA and CDR2 FQGNSA. The CDR3 covers 16 residues, taking in both the cysteine and the phenylalanine. Only the CDR3 portion is preserved as DNA: 48 bases, with reading frame beginning at the first base.

Findings and caveats that apply to the study as a whole: Conclusions about previously exposed vaccinees were limited because only six AZD1222 recipients were SARS-CoV-2 seropositive at baseline. Most participants were white British and females outnumbered males, and the authors suggested that clonal diversity may have been underestimated. Because no day 14 peak-response samples were available, repertoires were characterized only after the peak T cell response. Nearly half of unique spike-specific TCRs reportedly recognized epitopes outside regions mutated in the B.1.351 and B.1.1.7 variants. The whole spike protein was spanned by vaccine-associated CD4 TCRs, and dominant responses were seen in regions 160-218 and 743-854. A significant rise in spike-specific TCR breadth and depth was observed after two AZD1222 doses relative to day 0 and relative to MenACWY recipients. The 56-69-year group was small, and its depth increase did not reach significance, likely because of low power.

The CDR3 regions of human TCRbeta chains were analyzed by immunosequencing. Per the source publication's procedure: TCRs in the repertoires were compared against a reference library of SARS-CoV-2-specific TCRs that had been generated with the MIRA antigen-specificity platform. Breadth was defined as the fraction of unique TCRs that were SARS-CoV-2-associated. Depth was defined as the fraction of total T cells that were SARS-CoV-2-associated. Using the MIRA data, every spike-specific TCR was mapped to the spike region that the TCR reacted to and assigned to either a CD4 or a CD8 class. Log10-transformed breadth and depth values were compared by one-way ANOVA with Sidak's multiple comparisons tests. The table comes from immuneACCESS by way of TCRdb, which keeps in-frame sequences with V and J called. Part of the clones is missing from these tables; in studies checked, under half for an unresolved V gene and the rest for unknown reasons. D and trimming were read from the DNA, whereas the V and J calls and clone size are those reported in that table. Present in this sample are 75,000 to 90,000 clones, 80% to 90% of which were seen just once. The top ten constitute about 3.4% of the sample.

This receptor was taken from an adult who received the AZD1222 COVID-19 vaccine. This specimen consisted of peripheral blood, obtained 28 days after the second AZD1222 dose. Rearrangement joined TRBV7-2 to TRBJ1-2; 7 central bases correspond to TRBD1. The CDR3 loop reads CASSLGDRGQNYGYTF. The DNA sequence reads TGTGCCAGCAGCTTAGGGGATAGGGGACAGAACTATGGCTACACCTTC.